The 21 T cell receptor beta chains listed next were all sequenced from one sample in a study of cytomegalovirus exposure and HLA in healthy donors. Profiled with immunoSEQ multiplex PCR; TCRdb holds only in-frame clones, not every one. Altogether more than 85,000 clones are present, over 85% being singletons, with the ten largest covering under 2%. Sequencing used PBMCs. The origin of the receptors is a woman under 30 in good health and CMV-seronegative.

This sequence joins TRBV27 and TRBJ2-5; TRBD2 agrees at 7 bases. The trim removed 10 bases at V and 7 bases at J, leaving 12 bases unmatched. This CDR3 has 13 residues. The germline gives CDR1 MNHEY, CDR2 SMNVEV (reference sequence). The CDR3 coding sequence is TGTGCCACCATCACCGCGGGAGTAGCGACCCAGTACTTC. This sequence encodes CATITAGVATQYF.

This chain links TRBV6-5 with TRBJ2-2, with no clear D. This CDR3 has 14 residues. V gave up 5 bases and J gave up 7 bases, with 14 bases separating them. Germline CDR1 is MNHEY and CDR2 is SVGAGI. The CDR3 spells CASSPTLGVGELFF. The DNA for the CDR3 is TGTGCCAGCAGTCCCACCCTGGGCGTCGGGGAGCTGTTTTTT.

CDR3 residues: CASSQMGQMNTEAFF. The CDR3, as DNA: TGTGCCAGCAGCCAAATGGGACAGATGAACACTGAAGCTTTCTTT. The rearrangement links TRBV4-2 to TRBJ1-1, with 7 nucleotides matching TRBD1. CDR3 length: 15 amino acids. The J segment lost 0 bases and the V segment lost 2 bases, leaving 3 bases of the junction unmatched. Germline V gene lookup returns CDR1 LGHNA and CDR2 YNFKEQ.

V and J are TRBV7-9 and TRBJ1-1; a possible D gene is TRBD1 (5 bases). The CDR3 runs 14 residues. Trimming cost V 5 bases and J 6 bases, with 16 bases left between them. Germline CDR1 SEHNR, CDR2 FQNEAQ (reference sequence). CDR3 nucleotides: TGTGCCAGCAGCGTGACACAACCGGGGGCTGAAGCTTTCTTT. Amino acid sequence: CASSVTQPGAEAFF. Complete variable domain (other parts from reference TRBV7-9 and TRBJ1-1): DTGVSQNPRHKITKRGQNVTFRCDPISEHNRLYWYRQTLGQGPEFLTYFQNEAQLEKSRLLSDRFSAERPKGSFSTLEIQRTEQGDSAMYLCASSVTQPGAEAFFGQGTRLTVV.

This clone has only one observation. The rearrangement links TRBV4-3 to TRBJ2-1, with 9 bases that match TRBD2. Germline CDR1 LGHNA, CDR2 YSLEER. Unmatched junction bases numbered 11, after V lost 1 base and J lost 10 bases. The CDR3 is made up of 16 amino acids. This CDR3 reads CASSQVERGARREQFF. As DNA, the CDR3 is TGCGCCAGCAGCCAAGTGGAGCGGGGGGCCAGGAGGGAGCAGTTCTTC.

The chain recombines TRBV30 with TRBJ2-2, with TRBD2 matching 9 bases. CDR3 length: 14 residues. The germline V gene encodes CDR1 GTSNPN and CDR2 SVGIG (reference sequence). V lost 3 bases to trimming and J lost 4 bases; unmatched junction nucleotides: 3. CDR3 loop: CAWRLAGITGELFF. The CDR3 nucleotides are TGTGCCTGGAGGCTAGCGGGGATCACCGGGGAGCTGTTTTTT. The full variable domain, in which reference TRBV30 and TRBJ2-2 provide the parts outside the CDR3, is SQTIHQWPATLVQPVGSPLSLECTVEGTSNPNLYWYRQAAGRGLQLLFYSVGIGQISSEVPQNLSASRPQDRQFILSSKKLLLSDSGFYLCAWRLAGITGELFFGEGSRLTVL.

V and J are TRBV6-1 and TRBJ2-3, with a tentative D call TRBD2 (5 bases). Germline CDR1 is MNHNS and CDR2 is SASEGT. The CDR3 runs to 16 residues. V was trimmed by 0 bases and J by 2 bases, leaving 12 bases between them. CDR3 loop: CASSEAAGEFTDTQYF. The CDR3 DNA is TGTGCCAGCAGTGAAGCCGCCGGGGAGTTCACAGATACGCAGTATTTT.

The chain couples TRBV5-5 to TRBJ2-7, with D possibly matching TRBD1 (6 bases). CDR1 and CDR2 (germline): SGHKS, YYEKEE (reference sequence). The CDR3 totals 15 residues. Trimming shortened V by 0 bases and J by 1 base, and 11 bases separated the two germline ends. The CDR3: CASSLVRGHSYEQYF. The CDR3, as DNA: TGTGCCAGCAGCTTGGTCCGGGGACATTCCTACGAGCAGTACTTC.

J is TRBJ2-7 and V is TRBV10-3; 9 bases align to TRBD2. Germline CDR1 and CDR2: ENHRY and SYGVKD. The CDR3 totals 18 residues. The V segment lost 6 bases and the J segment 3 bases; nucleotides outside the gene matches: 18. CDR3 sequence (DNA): TGTGCCATCAGCGACCGGGGGGTAAGGCGGCGGGAGGGCTACGAGCAGTACTTC. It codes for CAISDRGVRRREGYEQYF.

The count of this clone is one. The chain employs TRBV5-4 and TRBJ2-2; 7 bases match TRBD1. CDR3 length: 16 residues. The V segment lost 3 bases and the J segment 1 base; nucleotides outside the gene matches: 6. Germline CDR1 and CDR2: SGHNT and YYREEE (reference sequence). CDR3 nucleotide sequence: TGTGCCAGCAGCTCTCACAGGGGAATGAACACCGGGGAGCTGTTTTTT. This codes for CASSSHRGMNTGELFF.

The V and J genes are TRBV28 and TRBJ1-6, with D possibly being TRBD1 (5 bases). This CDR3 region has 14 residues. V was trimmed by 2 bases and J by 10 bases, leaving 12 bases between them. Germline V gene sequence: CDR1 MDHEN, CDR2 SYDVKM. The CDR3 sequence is CASSLRSGESPLHF. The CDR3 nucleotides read TGTGCCAGCAGTTTACGCTCGGGGGAATCACCCCTCCACTTT.

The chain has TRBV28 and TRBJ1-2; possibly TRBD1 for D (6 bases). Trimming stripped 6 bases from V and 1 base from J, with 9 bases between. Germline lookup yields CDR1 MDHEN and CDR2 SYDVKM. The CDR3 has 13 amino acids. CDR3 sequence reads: CASRWTVNYGYTF. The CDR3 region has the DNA TGTGCCAGCAGATGGACAGTTAACTATGGCTACACCTTC.

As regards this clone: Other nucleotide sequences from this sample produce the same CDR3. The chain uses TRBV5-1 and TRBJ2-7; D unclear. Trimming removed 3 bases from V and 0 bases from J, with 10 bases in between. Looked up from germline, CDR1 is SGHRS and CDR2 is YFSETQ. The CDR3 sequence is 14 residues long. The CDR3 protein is CASSSEGASYEQYF. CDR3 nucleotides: TGCGCCAGCAGCTCTGAAGGAGCCTCCTACGAGCAGTACTTC.

CDR3 DNA sequence: TGTGCCAGCAGTTTAGGACAGTTGAACACTGAAGCTTTCTTT. It is translated as CASSLGQLNTEAFF. V is TRBV6-1 and J is TRBJ1-1, with D perhaps matching TRBD1 (6 bases). Trimming cost V 5 bases and J 0 bases, with 10 bases left between them. There are 14 residues in the CDR3. The germline V gene has CDR1 MNHNS and CDR2 SASEGT.

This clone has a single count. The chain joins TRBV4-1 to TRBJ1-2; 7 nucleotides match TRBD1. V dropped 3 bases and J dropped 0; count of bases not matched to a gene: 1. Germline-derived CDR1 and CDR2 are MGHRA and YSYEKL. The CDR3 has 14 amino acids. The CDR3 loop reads CASSQTGSNYGYTF. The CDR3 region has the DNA TGCGCCAGCAGCCAGACAGGGTCTAACTATGGCTACACCTTC.

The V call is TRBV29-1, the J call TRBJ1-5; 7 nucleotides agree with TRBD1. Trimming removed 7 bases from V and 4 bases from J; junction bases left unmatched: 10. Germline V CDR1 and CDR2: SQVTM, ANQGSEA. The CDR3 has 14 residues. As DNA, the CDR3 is TGCAGCGCCCGCCTATCGGGACAGAATCAGCCCCAGCATTTT. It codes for CSARLSGQNQPQHF.

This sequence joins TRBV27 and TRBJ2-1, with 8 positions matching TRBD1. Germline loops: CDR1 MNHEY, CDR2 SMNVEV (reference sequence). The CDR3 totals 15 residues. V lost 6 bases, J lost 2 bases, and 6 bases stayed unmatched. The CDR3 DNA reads TGTGCCAGCAGCTCCGGGACAGGAGCCTACAATGAGCAGTTCTTC. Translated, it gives CASSSGTGAYNEQFF.

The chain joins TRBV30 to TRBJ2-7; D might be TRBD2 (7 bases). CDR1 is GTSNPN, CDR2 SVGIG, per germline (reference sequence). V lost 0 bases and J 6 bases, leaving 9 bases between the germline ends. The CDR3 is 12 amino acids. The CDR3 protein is CAWSVGGGEQYF. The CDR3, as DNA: TGTGCCTGGAGTGTAGGGGGGGGCGAGCAGTACTTC. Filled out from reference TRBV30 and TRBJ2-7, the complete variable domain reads SQTIHQWPATLVQPVGSPLSLECTVEGTSNPNLYWYRQAAGRGLQLLFYSVGIGQISSEVPQNLSASRPQDRQFILSSKKLLLSDSGFYLCAWSVGGGEQYFGPGTRLTVT.

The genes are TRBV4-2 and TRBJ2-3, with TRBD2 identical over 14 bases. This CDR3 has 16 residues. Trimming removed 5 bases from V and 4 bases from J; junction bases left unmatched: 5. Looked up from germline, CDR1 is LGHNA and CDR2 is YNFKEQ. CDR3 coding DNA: TGTGCCAGCAGCTCTAGACTAGCGGGGGGGCCAGATACGCAGTATTTT. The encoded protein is CASSSRLAGGPDTQYF.

The DNA of the CDR3 is TGTGCCACCACGCGGGGAAACACCGGGGAGCTGTTTTTT. As protein: CATTRGNTGELFF. The V gene is TRBV25-1, the J gene TRBJ2-2; a possible D gene is TRBD2 (6 bases). The CDR3 loop spans 13 amino acids. V was cut by 10 bases and J by 2 bases, with 11 bases left in between. Germline V gene data show CDR1 as MGHDK and CDR2 as SYGVNS.

The CDR3 here is CASSFWEGITGELFF. In DNA, the CDR3 is TGTGCCAGCAGCTTTTGGGAGGGGATCACCGGGGAGCTGTTTTTT. The rearrangement links TRBV5-4 to TRBJ2-2, with 7 nucleotides matching TRBD2. The germline gives CDR1 SGHNT, CDR2 YYREEE (reference sequence). The CDR3 loop spans 15 amino acids. V was clipped by 2 bases and J by 4 bases; unmatched bases: 5.